The 28 T cell receptor beta chains below were found in one sample sequenced in a study of blood T cell repertoires in COVID-19. Method: immunoSEQ multiplex PCR; TCRdb's copy keeps in-frame clones and lacks some. The data show 280,000 or so clones, about nine tenths seen once. The sample taken for sequencing was peripheral blood. Receptors originate from a woman aged 30 to 39 who had recovered from COVID-19.

V usage is TRBV28 and J usage is TRBJ1-3, with 7 bases identical to TRBD1. CDR3 length: 15 residues. The junction had 5 bases not matched to a gene; V was cut back by 6 bases and J by 0 bases. Per the germline V gene, CDR1 is MDHEN and CDR2 is SYDVKM. CDR3 in DNA: TGTGCCAGCAGCTCGGGACAGCCCTCTGGAAACACCATATATTTT. It is translated as CASSSGQPSGNTIYF.

The V call is TRBV28, the J call TRBJ1-2; TRBD1 aligns across 7 bases. Germline loops: CDR1 MDHEN, CDR2 SYDVKM. After removal of 5 bases from V and 6 bases from J, the junction contained 9 bases not matched to a gene. This CDR3 is 14 amino acids long. For the CDR3, the DNA is TGTGCCAGCAGTGCGAGGACAGGCCGCCATGGCTACACCTTC. This encodes CASSARTGRHGYTF.

CDR3 sequence reads: CASSARTGLKLNYGYTF. CDR3 DNA: TGTGCCAGCAGCGCCCGGACAGGGCTCAAACTCAACTATGGCTACACCTTC. The chain is built from TRBV7-8 and TRBJ1-2, with 8 bases that match TRBD1. The germline gives CDR1 SGHVS, CDR2 FQNEAQ. The CDR3 consists of 17 residues. The trim removed 5 bases at V and 2 bases at J, leaving 13 bases unmatched.

The rearrangement joins TRBV7-2 to TRBJ1-1, with 11 bases identical to TRBD1. J lost 1 base, V lost 5 bases, and 9 bases had no gene match. This CDR3 is built from 17 residues. CDR1 is SGHTA, CDR2 FQGNSA, per germline. The CDR3 loop reads CASSVGTGGGWNTEAFF. CDR3 coding DNA: TGTGCCAGCAGCGTGGGGACAGGGGGGGGTTGGAACACTGAAGCTTTCTTT.

The CDR3 DNA sequence: TGTGCCAGCAGCCTCGACTCGGGTGTACTGAACACTGAAGCTTTCTTT. Amino acids: CASSLDSGVLNTEAFF. The gene calls are TRBV4-2 and TRBJ1-1; D not certain. The germline V and J ends were trimmed by 4 bases and 0 bases, with 15 bases remaining between them. The CDR3 loop spans 16 amino acids. From germline, CDR1 is LGHNA and CDR2 YNFKEQ.

This clone was observed a single time. The chain uses TRBV5-1 and TRBJ1-4; no definite D call. In germline, CDR1 is SGHRS, CDR2 YFSETQ. The CDR3 has 15 residues. The germline V and J ends were trimmed by 4 bases and 5 bases, with 15 bases remaining between them. The CDR3 region is CASSSTTGGNEKLFF. The CDR3 DNA is TGCGCCAGCAGCAGCACGACGGGAGGGAATGAAAAACTGTTTTTT.

The CDR3 loop reads CASSQRRGSTDTQYF. The CDR3 region has the DNA TGTGCCAGCAGCCAAAGGCGGGGGAGCACAGATACGCAGTATTTT. The chain joins TRBV3-1 (or the pseudogene TRBV3-2) to TRBJ2-3, with 7 bases matching TRBD2. CDR1 and CDR2 from the germline V gene are LGHDT and YNNKEL (reference sequence). CDR3 size: 15 residues. J gave up 0 bases and V 2 bases, and 2 bases lay outside the gene matches.

The rearrangement uses TRBV7-3 and TRBJ1-1; TRBD1 aligns across 10 bases. The CDR3 loop spans 13 amino acids. Germline V CDR1 and CDR2: SGHTA, FQGTGA. Trimming took 0 bases from V and 11 from J; bases not matched to a gene: 3. The CDR3 is CASSLTGTGEAFF. For the CDR3, the DNA is TGTGCCAGCAGCTTAACGGGGACAGGGGAGGCTTTCTTT. Filled out from reference TRBV7-3 and TRBJ1-1, the complete variable domain reads GAGVSQTPSNKVTEKGKYVELRCDPISGHTALYWYRQSLGQGPEFLIYFQGTGAADDSGLPNDRFFAVRPEGSVSTLKIQRTERGDSAVYLCASSLTGTGEAFFGQGTRLTVV.

Ten or more counts support this clone. The chain couples TRBV27 to TRBJ1-2, with D possibly matching TRBD1 (6 bases). V lost 6 bases and J 4 bases, leaving 12 bases between the germline ends. Germline V CDR1 and CDR2: MNHEY, SMNVEV (reference sequence). The CDR3 spans 13 residues. CDR3 bases: TGTGCCAGCAGACCGACGGACAGCTATGGCTACACCTTC. Encoded protein: CASRPTDSYGYTF.

The CDR3 nucleotides are TGTGCCAGCAAAGTATTTAGGGGCGAGGGCAATCAGCCCCAGCATTTT. Its translation is CASKVFRGEGNQPQHF. The chain links TRBV2 to TRBJ1-5; perhaps TRBD1 as D (5 bases). Germline V gives CDR1 SNHLY, CDR2 FYNNEI. Trimming removed 7 bases from V and 2 bases from J, with 18 bases in between. The CDR3 extends over 16 amino acids.

The V gene is TRBV6-5, the J gene TRBJ1-2; D might be TRBD1 (5 bases). V dropped 6 bases and J dropped 2 bases, with 16 bases sitting between them. Looked up from germline, CDR1 is MNHEY and CDR2 is SVGAGI. This CDR3 has 15 residues. The CDR3 loop reads CASRPLDSENYGYTF. The CDR3 DNA follows: TGTGCCAGCAGACCCCTCGACAGCGAAAACTATGGCTACACCTTC.

The CDR3 sequence: CASSLYDRGSYGYTF. The CDR3 nucleotides are TGTGCCAGCAGTTTATACGACAGGGGGTCCTATGGCTACACCTTC. The genes are TRBV28 and TRBJ1-2, with 9 bases identical to TRBD1. In germline, CDR1 is MDHEN, CDR2 SYDVKM. This CDR3 is built from 15 residues. J gave up 4 bases and V 1 base, and 4 bases lay outside the gene matches.

V usage is TRBV19 and J usage is TRBJ2-7; 13 bases match TRBD2. Trimming cost V 4 bases and J 8 bases; bases outside gene matches: 8. The length of the CDR3 is 15 residues. From germline, CDR1 is LNHDA and CDR2 SQIVND (reference sequence). The CDR3 here is CASSTDRLAGGQQYF. CDR3 bases: TGTGCCAGTAGTACCGATCGACTAGCGGGGGGACAGCAGTACTTC.

The chain joins TRBV9 to TRBJ1-2; D perhaps matches TRBD1 (6 bases). This CDR3 region has 14 residues. Germline lookup yields CDR1 SGDLS and CDR2 YYNGEE. The V gene lost 3 bases and the J gene lost 4 bases, with 13 bases spanning the gap. The CDR3 region is CASSARDTFYGYTF. The CDR3 bases are TGTGCCAGCAGCGCCCGGGACACCTTCTATGGCTACACCTTC.

The chain recombines TRBV18 with TRBJ2-5; the match to TRBD2 covers 14 bases. The CDR3 has 17 amino acids. V shed 3 bases, J shed 6 bases, and the junction held 9 bases outside the gene matches. CDR1 is KGHSH and CDR2 is LQKENI in the germline V gene. CDR3 sequence reads: CASSPGTSGGGSKTQYF. The DNA of the CDR3 is TGTGCCAGCTCACCCGGGACTAGCGGGGGTGGATCGAAGACCCAGTACTTC.

The CDR3 loop is CASSRYREGITSGELFF. As DNA, the CDR3 is TGCGCCAGCAGCCGATACCGTGAGGGCATCACATCCGGGGAGCTGTTTTTT. This chain connects TRBV4-1 to TRBJ2-2; D is possibly TRBD2 (5 bases). With 4 bases removed from V and 6 bases from J, the gap between germline ends came to 21 bases. The CDR3 extends over 17 amino acids. Looked up from germline, CDR1 is MGHRA and CDR2 is YSYEKL.

The chain links TRBV28 to TRBJ1-1; tentative D call: TRBD1 (5 bases). Germline CDR1 is MDHEN and CDR2 is SYDVKM. This CDR3 has 12 amino acids. Trimming removed 5 bases at V and 10 bases at J, with 14 bases between. The CDR3 sequence is CASSPTRVGAFF. CDR3 bases: TGTGCCAGCAGTCCCACCAGGGTCGGAGCTTTCTTT.

The chain links TRBV9 to TRBJ2-5; possibly TRBD2 for D (5 bases). Trimming shortened V by 3 bases and J by 2 bases, and 11 bases separated the two germline ends. Germline V gives CDR1 SGDLS, CDR2 YYNGEE. The CDR3 loop spans 14 amino acids. The CDR3 protein is CASSASTTQETQYF. The CDR3 region has the DNA TGTGCCAGCAGCGCGTCGACTACACAAGAGACCCAGTACTTC.

The chain combines TRBV29-1 with TRBJ2-5, with D possibly matching TRBD1 (5 bases). CDR1 SQVTM and CDR2 ANQGSEA come from the germline V gene. Trimming shortened V by 7 bases and J by 5 bases, and 14 bases separated the two germline ends. The CDR3 is 12 amino acids. The CDR3 region has the DNA TGCAGCGCCCACCGACAGACGGAGACCCAGTACTTC. Its protein product is CSAHRQTETQYF.

The chain carries TRBV7-3 and TRBJ2-7; 8 bases map to TRBD2. J was trimmed by 0 bases and V by 4 bases; bases with no gene match: 2. The CDR3 loop spans 14 amino acids. Germline V gene lookup returns CDR1 SGHTA and CDR2 FQGTGA. The CDR3 here is CASSSRGGSYEQYF. The DNA of the CDR3 is TGTGCCAGCAGCTCCCGGGGGGGCTCCTACGAGCAGTACTTC.

This rearrangement joins TRBV6-2 or TRBV6-3 to TRBJ2-4; 14 bases line up with TRBD2. Trimming took 5 bases from V and 15 from J; bases not matched to a gene: 12. Germline-derived CDR1 and CDR2 are MNHEY and SVGEGT. The CDR3 contains 15 residues. The CDR3 spells CASSRPGTSGGSGYF. Written as DNA, the CDR3 is TGTGCCAGCAGTCGCCCCGGGACTAGCGGGGGCTCGGGGTACTTC.

The chain carries TRBV10-3 and TRBJ1-1, with no clear D. Germline CDR1 ENHRY, CDR2 SYGVKD. V shed 2 bases and J shed 0 bases, with 7 bases lying between them. The CDR3 extends over 14 amino acids. The CDR3 nucleotides read TGTGCCATCAGTGAGAGAGTCATGAACACTGAAGCTTTCTTT. Translation gives CAISERVMNTEAFF.

The CDR3 nucleotides read TGTGCCAGCAGGGGGACATCCGGGGGAAACACCATATATTTT. Its translation is CASRGTSGGNTIYF. The chain joins TRBV27 to TRBJ1-3; the D gene is possibly TRBD1 (6 bases). This CDR3 contains 14 residues. Trimming removed 6 bases at V and 4 bases at J, with 13 bases between. CDR1 is MNHEY, CDR2 SMNVEV, per germline (reference sequence).

The gene calls are TRBV5-8 and TRBJ1-6; D gene unclear. The CDR3 is made up of 18 amino acids. V lost 4 bases, J lost 3 bases, and 20 bases lay in between. Per germline, CDR1 SGHTS and CDR2 YDEGEE. Here the CDR3 DNA reads TGTGCCAGCAGCCACGGGAGGAATCTCGATTTCTATAATTCACCCCTCCACTTT. Its protein is CASSHGRNLDFYNSPLHF. The variable domain in full, with the rest retrieved from reference TRBV5-8 and TRBJ1-6, is EAGVTQSPTHLIKTRGQQATLRCSPISGHTSVYWYQQALGLGLQFLLWYDEGEERNRGNFPPRFSGRQFPNYSSELNVNALELEDSALYLCASSHGRNLDFYNSPLHFGNGTRLTVT.

This clone was seen just once. This CDR3 reads CASSLGGGNIQYF. The DNA for the CDR3 is TGTGCCAGCAGCTTGGGGGGAGGAAACATTCAGTACTTC. This chain joins TRBV5-8 and TRBJ2-4, with a weak D call TRBD2 (6 bases). Germline assignment: CDR1 SGHTS and CDR2 YDEGEE. V was shortened by 0 bases and J by 6 bases, with 7 bases between the two germline ends. This CDR3 region has 13 residues. Combining the CDR3 with reference TRBV5-8 and TRBJ2-4 gives the whole variable domain EAGVTQSPTHLIKTRGQQATLRCSPISGHTSVYWYQQALGLGLQFLLWYDEGEERNRGNFPPRFSGRQFPNYSSELNVNALELEDSALYLCASSLGGGNIQYFGAGTRLSVL.

V usage is TRBV29-1 and J usage is TRBJ2-1; D is possibly TRBD1 (5 bases). This CDR3 is built from 12 residues. Germline CDR1 is SQVTM and CDR2 is ANQGSEA. V shed 1 base and J shed 7 bases, with 8 bases lying between them. The CDR3 DNA reads as TGCAGCGTTGAAGGCAGGGCAAATGAGCAGTTCTTC. Translated: CSVEGRANEQFF.

The gene calls are TRBV5-1 and TRBJ2-7; weak D call: TRBD1 (6 bases). This CDR3 is 16 amino acids long. Trimming shortened V by 0 bases and J by 3 bases, and 16 bases separated the two germline ends. The germline V gene encodes CDR1 SGHRS and CDR2 YFSETQ. CDR3 in amino acids: CASSLARQAQLYEQYF. As DNA, the CDR3 is TGCGCCAGCAGCTTGGCCCGACAGGCCCAGCTCTACGAGCAGTACTTC.

This clone was seen only once. The V gene is TRBV6-1, the J gene TRBJ1-2; D is unresolved. The CDR3 is 11 residues long. The germline V gene encodes CDR1 MNHNS and CDR2 SASEGT. V was pared by 5 bases and J by 4 bases, with 5 bases between. CDR3 nucleotides: TGTGCCAGCAGTTTCCTCTATGGCTACACCTTC. Translation: CASSFLYGYTF.